This is a list of T cell receptor beta chains from one sample in a study of Ad26.COV2.S vaccination and SARS-CoV-2 variants. The method was immunoSEQ multiplex PCR; TCRdb's version includes in-frame clones alone and lacks a portion of them. Found here are 400,000 to 450,000 clones, about nine tenths of them singletons; the top ten hold 12%. The sequencing here drew on peripheral blood, taken in a trial of Ad26.COV2.S vaccine versus placebo. The receptors stem from a person between 18 and 65 years old who received the Ad26.COV2.S COVID-19 vaccine or a placebo. CDR3s include the opening cysteine and the closing phenylalanine or tryptophan. Each record gives: D gene, clone size, V gene, J gene, CDR3 protein, CDR3 DNA. A D gene is named only where the DNA matches it firmly. The size field is filled for only some rows; it gives once, few, many or a size class.

-,-,TRBV5-5,TRBJ1-5,CASSLGVWSSGQPQHF,TGTGCCAGCAGCTTGGGAGTTTGGTCGTCGGGGCAGCCCCAGCATTTT
-,-,TRBV9,TRBJ1-6,CASSVFRGNSPLHF,TGTGCCAGCAGCGTATTTAGGGGGAACTCACCCCTCCACTTT
-,-,TRBV15,TRBJ2-7,CATSRGGASREQYF,TGTGCCACCAGCAGAGGGGGCGCTAGTCGTGAGCAGTACTTC
TRBD2,-,TRBV7-9,TRBJ2-7,CASSFLAEYEQYF,TGTGCCAGCAGCTTTCTAGCGGAGTACGAGCAGTACTTC
-,-,TRBV11-2,TRBJ1-1,CASSPRGGEDTEAFF,TGTGCCAGCAGTCCCCGTGGAGGGGAAGACACTGAAGCTTTCTTT
-,-,TRBV12-5,TRBJ2-3,CASGLPAETDTQYF,TGTGCTAGTGGTTTGCCCGCCGAAACAGATACGCAGTATTTT
-,-,TRBV10-3,TRBJ2-1,CAISAKERRDVYEQFF,TGTGCCATCAGCGCCAAGGAAAGGCGGGATGTTTATGAGCAGTTCTTC
-,once,TRBV7-2,TRBJ1-6,CASSLSSVTAPLHF,TGTGCCAGCAGCTTAAGCTCCGTAACGGCACCCCTCCACTTT
-,-,TRBV30,TRBJ1-3,CAVSLGGNTIYF,TGTGCCGTATCGCTGGGGGGAAACACCATATATTTT
-,-,TRBV27,TRBJ2-5,CASSLSFQIQETQYF,TGTGCCAGCAGTTTATCGTTCCAGATCCAAGAGACCCAGTACTTC
TRBD2,-,TRBV9,TRBJ2-1,CASSVDSGRFDNEQFF,TGTGCCAGCAGCGTAGATAGCGGGAGGTTCGACAATGAGCAGTTCTTC
-,-,TRBV3-1/TRBV3-2,TRBJ1-1,CASSRPAGGNTEAFF,TGTGCCAGCAGCCGTCCTGCGGGGGGGAACACTGAAGCTTTCTTT
TRBD1,-,TRBV19,TRBJ1-4,CASSTDRDRGRLLNEKLFF,TGTGCCAGTAGTACCGACCGGGACAGGGGCCGCCTCCTTAATGAAAAACTGTTTTTT
-,-,TRBV6-2/TRBV6-3,TRBJ2-5,CASSYSGTWGTQYF,TGTGCCAGCAGTTACTCTGGGACGTGGGGGACCCAGTACTTC
-,-,TRBV15,TRBJ1-2,CATSRDRPYGYTF,TGTGCCACCAGCAGAGATCGGCCCTATGGCTACACCTTC
TRBD2,-,TRBV5-4,TRBJ2-1,CASSFETSGTTYNEQFF,TGTGCCAGCAGCTTCGAGACTAGCGGGACTACCTACAATGAGCAGTTCTTC
-,few,TRBV18,TRBJ1-5,CASSRSLNQPQHF,TGTGCCAGCTCGCGCAGCCTCAATCAGCCCCAGCATTTT
-,-,TRBV7-9,TRBJ1-6,CASSPTGGPFFNSPLHF,TGTGCCAGCAGCCCCACGGGGGGCCCTTTCTTTAATTCACCCCTCCACTTT
-,-,TRBV19,TRBJ2-2,CASKWGITGELFF,TGTGCCAGTAAATGGGGGATTACCGGGGAGCTGTTTTTT
-,-,TRBV25-1,TRBJ1-5,CASSEGQIGHQPQHF,TGTGCCAGCAGTGAAGGCCAGATAGGGCATCAGCCCCAGCATTTT
-,-,TRBV7-9,TRBJ2-3,CASSLWVGGTDTQYF,TGTGCCAGCAGCTTATGGGTCGGCGGCACAGATACGCAGTATTTT
TRBD2,few,TRBV7-9,TRBJ2-1,CASSPARLAGGRSYNEQFF,TGTGCCAGCAGCCCAGCCCGACTAGCGGGAGGCCGCTCCTACAATGAGCAGTTCTTC
-,-,TRBV9,TRBJ1-4,CASSVAVGNEKLFF,TGTGCCAGCAGTGTGGCGGTGGGTAATGAAAAACTGTTTTTT
-,-,TRBV7-9,TRBJ2-7,CASSGGDSSPSYEQYF,TGTGCCAGCAGCGGAGGGGACAGCAGCCCTTCCTACGAGCAGTACTTC
TRBD2,-,TRBV19,TRBJ2-5,CASSPRRGGTQYF,TGTGCCAGTAGTCCCCGCCGGGGGGGGACCCAGTACTTC
TRBD1,-,TRBV29-1,TRBJ2-1,CSVGDRHEQFF,TGCAGCGTTGGGGACAGGCATGAGCAGTTCTTC
TRBD2,-,TRBV3-1/TRBV3-2,TRBJ2-3,CASSQDRLAGTDTQYF,TGTGCCAGCAGCCAAGATAGACTAGCGGGAACAGATACGCAGTATTTT
TRBD1,-,TRBV19,TRBJ2-1,CASTRDSPSSYNEQFF,TGTGCCAGTACCAGGGACAGTCCGAGCTCCTACAATGAGCAGTTCTTC
-,once,TRBV2,TRBJ2-6,CASRDPGANVLTF,TGTGCCAGCAGGGACCCAGGGGCCAACGTCCTGACTTTC
-,few,TRBV5-1,TRBJ1-1,CASSTGLLGNTEAFF,TGCGCCAGCAGCACAGGGCTCCTAGGGAACACTGAAGCTTTCTTT
TRBD2,-,TRBV5-5,TRBJ2-1,CASSWTSEREQFF,TGTGCCAGCAGCTGGACTAGCGAGCGGGAGCAGTTCTTC
TRBD1,-,TRBV7-2,TRBJ1-2,CASSVTGGLVSYTF,TGTGCCAGCAGCGTGACAGGGGGCTTGGTTAGCTACACCTTC
-,-,TRBV6-5,TRBJ2-1,CASSYIGNNEQFF,TGTGCCAGCAGTTACATTGGTAACAATGAGCAGTTCTTC
TRBD1,once,TRBV28,TRBJ1-5,CASSIRTGHQPQHF,TGTGCCAGCAGTATCCGGACAGGGCATCAGCCCCAGCATTTT
TRBD1,-,TRBV25-1,TRBJ1-2,CASSEGTGGYYGYTF,TGTGCCAGCAGTGAGGGGACAGGGGGCTACTATGGCTACACCTTC
TRBD2,-,TRBV6-6,TRBJ2-1,CASSPDRALAGVLDNEQFF,TGTGCCAGCAGTCCCGACAGGGCGTTAGCGGGAGTCCTCGACAATGAGCAGTTCTTC
TRBD2,-,TRBV2,TRBJ2-1,CASSITSGSGVEQFF,TGTGCCAGCAGTATAACTAGCGGGAGTGGGGTTGAGCAGTTCTTC
-,-,TRBV6-6,TRBJ2-3,CASSYTPGPNTDTQYF,TGTGCCAGCAGTTACACCCCGGGGCCTAACACAGATACGCAGTATTTT
-,-,TRBV6-5,TRBJ1-5,CASSYSGSGQPQHF,TGTGCCAGCAGTTACTCAGGGTCTGGTCAGCCCCAGCATTTT
-,-,TRBV6-5,TRBJ1-2,CASSYSIGGGYTF,TGTGCCAGCAGTTACTCGATCGGGGGAGGCTACACCTTC
-,-,TRBV27,TRBJ2-1,CASRFGAYSYNEQFF,TGTGCCAGCAGATTCGGCGCCTATTCCTACAATGAGCAGTTCTTC
-,-,TRBV12-3/TRBV12-4,TRBJ2-7,CASSRQPPYEQYF,TGTGCCAGCAGCAGACAGCCGCCCTACGAGCAGTACTTC
-,-,TRBV11-2,TRBJ2-6,CASSFWGTSGANVLTF,TGTGCCAGCAGCTTTTGGGGAACCTCTGGGGCCAACGTCCTGACTTTC
-,-,TRBV12-3/TRBV12-4,TRBJ2-1,CASSFQGPNEQFF,TGTGCCAGCAGTTTTCAGGGACCCAATGAGCAGTTCTTC
-,-,TRBV19,TRBJ2-6,CASSFRGRFSGANVLTF,TGTGCCAGTAGTTTCAGGGGGAGGTTCTCTGGGGCCAACGTCCTGACTTTC
-,-,TRBV5-1,TRBJ2-4,CASSLSAGKNIQYF,TGCGCCAGCAGCTTGTCGGCAGGAAAAAACATTCAGTACTTC
-,once,TRBV29-1,TRBJ1-1,CSVGYMNTEAFF,TGCAGCGTTGGTTACATGAACACTGAAGCTTTCTTT
TRBD2,-,TRBV24-1,TRBJ2-1,CATSDSGLADEQFF,TGTGCCACCAGTGATTCGGGACTAGCGGACGAGCAGTTCTTC
-,-,TRBV5-1,TRBJ2-2,CASSAVGNTGELFF,TGCGCCAGCAGCGCCGTTGGGAACACCGGGGAGCTGTTTTTT
-,-,TRBV6-2/TRBV6-3,TRBJ1-1,CASSFTNTEAFF,TGTGCCAGCAGTTTTACGAACACTGAAGCTTTCTTT
-,-,TRBV6-5,TRBJ2-5,CASSYLSGRQETQYF,TGTGCCAGCAGTTACTTATCGGGGAGACAAGAGACCCAGTACTTC
-,-,TRBV6-6,TRBJ2-3,CASTPPESTDTQYF,TGTGCCAGCACCCCTCCAGAGTCCACAGATACGCAGTATTTT
TRBD2,-,TRBV11-2,TRBJ2-5,CASSLDLGGSRETQYF,TGTGCCAGCAGCTTAGATTTGGGCGGGAGCAGGGAGACCCAGTACTTC
-,few,TRBV2,TRBJ2-7,CASSPFRDIYEQYF,TGTGCCAGCAGCCCCTTCCGGGACATCTACGAGCAGTACTTC
TRBD2,-,TRBV24-1,TRBJ2-5,CATSPGGRALQETQYF,TGTGCCACCAGTCCGGGCGGGAGGGCCCTCCAAGAGACCCAGTACTTC
TRBD2,-,TRBV5-5,TRBJ2-7,CASSLGREGPGEQYF,TGTGCCAGCAGCTTGGGACGGGAGGGCCCCGGTGAGCAGTACTTC
TRBD1,-,TRBV3-1/TRBV3-2,TRBJ1-5,CASSLGTDYQPQHF,TGTGCCAGCAGCCTCGGGACAGATTATCAGCCCCAGCATTTT
TRBD1,-,TRBV10-3,TRBJ2-3,CAISEGDRGADTQYF,TGTGCCATCAGTGAGGGGGACAGGGGTGCAGATACGCAGTATTTT
-,-,TRBV2,TRBJ2-7,CASKVWRAENEQYF,TGTGCCAGCAAGGTCTGGCGGGCGGAAAACGAGCAGTACTTC
-,-,TRBV11-2,TRBJ1-3,CASSPRTQVYSGNTIYF,TGTGCCAGCAGCCCCAGGACCCAAGTCTACTCTGGAAACACCATATATTTT